The 22 T cell receptor beta chains given below trace back to one sample, sequenced in a study of graft-versus-host responses after intestinal transplantation. These receptors have no identified antigens. Measured with immunoSEQ multiplex PCR; TCRdb has only the in-frame clones, and not every one. The sample contains tens of thousands of clones, around 93% of which appear only once. The source material was unstimulated CD8+ T cells sorted from spleen or lymph node cells, sampled before intestinal transplant. These TCRs come from a human donor who received an intestinal transplant.

The chain employs TRBV6-1 and TRBJ1-1, with D possibly being TRBD1 (6 bases). Per germline, CDR1 MNHNS and CDR2 SASEGT. The V end was cut by 4 bases, the J end by 8 bases, with 14 bases between. This CDR3 spans 13 amino acids. CDR3 nucleotides: TGTGCCAGCAGTGCCCACAGGGTACAGGAAGCTTTCTTT. This sequence encodes CASSAHRVQEAFF.

The V and J genes are TRBV19 and TRBJ1-2, with D perhaps TRBD1 (6 bases). Trimming left V 6 bases short and J 2 bases short, with 13 bases between. Per germline, CDR1 LNHDA and CDR2 SQIVND (reference sequence). There are 14 residues in the CDR3. The CDR3 bases are TGTGCCAGTAGACCAACAGGGACGAACTATGGCTACACCTTC. It specifies CASRPTGTNYGYTF.

This clone was found a few times. The chain joins TRBV6-1 to TRBJ1-1; TRBD1 matches at 7 bases. Germline CDR1 and CDR2: MNHNS and SASEGT. The CDR3 length is 14 residues. The V segment lost 6 bases and the J segment 6 bases; nucleotides outside the gene matches: 10. The CDR3 DNA sequence: TGTGCCAGCAGGGACGACAGGGAATGGGCTGAAGCTTTCTTT. This encodes CASRDDREWAEAFF.

V usage is TRBV5-1 and J usage is TRBJ2-5, with 14 bases fitting TRBD2. Germline V gives CDR1 SGHRS, CDR2 YFSETQ. V gave up 4 bases and J gave up 3 bases; unmatched junction bases: 8. The CDR3 is 17 residues long. In DNA form, the CDR3 reads TGCGCCAGCAGCCCTCCGACTAGCGGGGGGGGTAAAGAGACCCAGTACTTC. Translating gives CASSPPTSGGGKETQYF.

This clone showed up just once. CDR3 loop: CATEALSFIYGYTF. CDR3 in DNA: TGTGCCACCGAGGCCCTCTCCTTTATCTATGGCTACACCTTC. The chain joins TRBV6-6 to TRBJ1-2; D gene ambiguous. The CDR3 runs to 14 residues. CDR1 and CDR2 from the germline V gene are MNHNY and SVGAGI (reference sequence). V was shortened by 10 bases and J by 4 bases, with 19 bases between the two germline ends.

The J gene is TRBJ1-1, the V gene TRBV5-3; D possibly corresponds to TRBD1 (6 bases). TRBV5-3 is given ORF status, its function remaining uncertain. Trimming left V 3 bases short and J 5 bases short, with 8 bases between. The CDR3 is made up of 12 amino acids. This CDR3 is CARSSRGTEAFF. CDR3 DNA: TGTGCCAGAAGCTCCAGGGGAACTGAAGCTTTCTTT.

The rearrangement joins TRBV27 to TRBJ2-1, with D unresolved. Trimming removed 0 bases from V and 5 bases from J, with 5 bases in between. The germline V gene has CDR1 MNHEY and CDR2 SMNVEV (reference sequence). The CDR3 is made up of 13 amino acids. The CDR3 spells CASSLSRNNEQFF. The CDR3 DNA sequence: TGTGCCAGCAGTTTATCCAGAAACAATGAGCAGTTCTTC.

This chain connects TRBV19 to TRBJ2-7; unclear D gene. With 3 bases removed from V and 4 bases from J, the gap between germline ends came to 19 bases. The CDR3 has 16 residues. Germline V CDR1 and CDR2: LNHDA, SQIVND (reference sequence). Here the CDR3 reads CASSISPASSRYEQYF. The CDR3 nucleotides read TGTGCCAGTAGTATTAGCCCGGCCAGTTCAAGGTACGAGCAGTACTTC.

The chain has TRBV29-1 and TRBJ2-3; TRBD2 matches at 13 bases. Germline values: CDR1 SQVTM, CDR2 ANQGSEA. Trimming at V came to 7 bases and at J to 3 bases, leaving 10 bases not matched to a gene. This CDR3 comprises 16 residues. In nucleotides, the CDR3 is TGCAGCGGCGTCGGACTAGCGGGAGAAGAAACAGATACGCAGTATTTT. This sequence encodes CSGVGLAGEETDTQYF.

The genes are TRBV30 and TRBJ2-1; D is unresolved. Germline V gives CDR1 GTSNPN, CDR2 SVGIG (reference sequence). Trimming cost V 4 bases and J 4 bases, with 14 bases left between them. The length of the CDR3 is 14 residues. CDR3 sequence (DNA): TGTGCCTGGAAGATCAGACAAGATTACAATGAGCAGTTCTTC. It codes for CAWKIRQDYNEQFF.

The V and J genes are TRBV30 and TRBJ2-3; no definite D call. Per the germline V gene, CDR1 is GTSNPN and CDR2 is SVGIG (reference sequence). Trimming left V 2 bases short and J 2 bases short, with 11 bases between. The CDR3 contains 14 residues. The CDR3 DNA follows: TGTGCCTGGAGTCTCAGAAGTTCCACAGATACGCAGTATTTT. It specifies CAWSLRSSTDTQYF.

This clone showed up just once. The chain employs TRBV4-2 and TRBJ2-1, with 12 bases fitting TRBD2. V lost 1 base to trimming and J lost 5 bases; unmatched junction nucleotides: 6. CDR3 length: 17 residues. Germline CDR1 and CDR2: LGHNA and YNFKEQ. CDR3 sequence reads: CASSQGTSGIGNNEQFF. In DNA form, the CDR3 reads TGTGCCAGCAGCCAAGGGACTAGCGGGATTGGCAACAATGAGCAGTTCTTC.

CDR3 nucleotides: TGTGCCAGCAGCGACTCCCTGCAGGGGGCGCAGGACTATGGCTACACCTTC. Protein: CASSDSLQGAQDYGYTF. This chain connects TRBV9 to TRBJ1-2, with TRBD1 matching 8 bases. V lost 3 bases to trimming and J lost 3 bases; unmatched junction nucleotides: 13. The CDR3 runs 17 residues. Per the germline V gene, CDR1 is SGDLS and CDR2 is YYNGEE.

The chain links TRBV11-1 to TRBJ2-3; D is perhaps TRBD1 (6 bases). The CDR3 contains 15 residues. Trimming pared 1 base from V and 2 bases from J, leaving 10 bases between. Germline V gives CDR1 SGHAT, CDR2 FQDESV (reference sequence). CDR3 amino acids: CASSLGGTFTDTQYF. CDR3 sequence (DNA): TGTGCCAGCAGCTTAGGGGGGACATTCACAGATACGCAGTATTTT.

This clone was detected a few times. The V call is TRBV7-9, the J call TRBJ2-1, with TRBD2 identical over 13 bases. Germline V CDR1 and CDR2: SEHNR, FQNEAQ (reference sequence). V was pared by 2 bases and J by 5 bases, with 6 bases of the junction left unmatched. The CDR3 runs to 17 residues. The CDR3 region has the DNA TGTGCCAGCAGCTTAACCGGACTAGCGGGAGTTCACAATGAGCAGTTCTTC. Translation: CASSLTGLAGVHNEQFF.

This chain joins TRBV6-1 and TRBJ2-2; unclear D gene. CDR3 length: 14 residues. V lost 3 bases and J lost 7, with 12 bases in between. Germline V gene lookup returns CDR1 MNHNS and CDR2 SASEGT. CDR3 sequence: CASSEPGPGGELFF. The CDR3 DNA sequence: TGTGCCAGCAGTGAGCCAGGCCCTGGCGGGGAGCTGTTTTTT.

The chain carries TRBV7-8 and TRBJ2-3; TRBD2 is a possible D gene (5 bases). Trimming pared 5 bases from V and 1 base from J, leaving 13 bases between. The CDR3 sequence is 15 residues long. The germline CDR1 and CDR2 sequences are SGHVS and FQNEAQ. The CDR3 loop reads CASSILVLGTDTQYF. CDR3 nucleotides: TGTGCCAGCAGCATACTAGTTCTGGGCACAGATACGCAGTATTTT.

The chain is built from TRBV10-2 and TRBJ2-5; 12 bases fit TRBD2. The CDR3 runs 15 residues. The junction had 8 bases not matched to a gene; V was cut back by 6 bases and J by 6 bases. Germline loops: CDR1 WSHSY, CDR2 SAAADI. CDR3 sequence: CASRTGTSGLKTQYF. In DNA form, the CDR3 reads TGCGCCAGCAGGACCGGGACTAGCGGGTTGAAGACCCAGTACTTC.

J is TRBJ2-7 and V is TRBV19; the D gene is possibly TRBD2 (6 bases). V dropped 4 bases and J dropped 4 bases, with 14 bases sitting between them. The CDR3 is 14 residues long. Germline lookup yields CDR1 LNHDA and CDR2 SQIVND (reference sequence). CDR3 in DNA: TGTGCCAGTAGTAGGAGGGAGGCCAATTACGAGCAGTACTTC. Amino acids: CASSRREANYEQYF. Together with reference TRBV19 and TRBJ2-7, the CDR3 gives the full variable domain: DGGITQSPKYLFRKEGQNVTLSCEQNLNHDAMYWYRQDPGQGLRLIYYSQIVNDFQKGDIAEGYSVSREKKESFPLTVTSAQKNPTAFYLCASSRREANYEQYFGPGTRLTVT.

The chain has TRBV11-2 and TRBJ2-2; D is perhaps TRBD2 (5 bases). The ends were cut back, 1 base at V and 6 bases at J, with 9 bases in the middle. From germline, CDR1 is SGHAT and CDR2 FQNNGV. The CDR3 loop spans 14 amino acids. The CDR3 reads CASSLVPGAGELFF. For the CDR3, the DNA is TGTGCCAGCAGCTTAGTGCCCGGGGCCGGGGAGCTGTTTTTT.

The J gene is TRBJ1-2, the V gene TRBV12-5, with D maybe TRBD1 (6 bases). The CDR3 is made up of 16 amino acids. Between the trimmed V and J ends, which lost 4 bases and 8 bases, there was a span of 23 bases. CDR1 and CDR2 from the germline V gene are LGHNT and FRNRAP. The chain's CDR3 is CASGSPAFDRLDGYTF. The CDR3 DNA reads TGTGCTAGTGGTTCCCCCGCCTTTGACAGGCTCGACGGCTACACCTTC.

V is TRBV20-1 and J is TRBJ2-7; TRBD2 agrees at 7 bases. The CDR3 covers 11 residues. The junction had 3 bases not matched to a gene; V was cut back by 4 bases and J by 6 bases. Germline assignment: CDR1 DFQATT and CDR2 SNEGSKA (reference sequence). The CDR3 DNA sequence: TGCAGTGCTACCAGGGAGGGCGAGCAGTACTTC. Protein product: CSATREGEQYF.